This T cell receptor (beta chain) is drawn from a study of PD-L1 blockade in urothelial cancer. Whole-study context: Across blood samples, T cells had a median count of 141,255.

Sequenced by immunoSEQ multiplex PCR; TCRdb stores in-frame clones only, minus some. The table includes about 50,000 clones, 70% to 90% detected once. The sample here was PBMCs, taken around atezolizumab (anti-PD-L1) treatment. The receptor was isolated from a man between 60 and 75 years old with urothelial cancer.

The CDR3 DNA reads as TGTGCCAGCAGCTTGACAGGGGGAGTGATTGGTGGCTACACCTTC. Protein product: CASSLTGGVIGGYTF. The genes are TRBV7-2 and TRBJ1-2; 9 nucleotides align to TRBD1. V lost 3 bases and J lost 7; bases outside the gene matches: 9. The length of the CDR3 is 15 residues. Germline loops: CDR1 SGHTA, CDR2 FQGNSA.